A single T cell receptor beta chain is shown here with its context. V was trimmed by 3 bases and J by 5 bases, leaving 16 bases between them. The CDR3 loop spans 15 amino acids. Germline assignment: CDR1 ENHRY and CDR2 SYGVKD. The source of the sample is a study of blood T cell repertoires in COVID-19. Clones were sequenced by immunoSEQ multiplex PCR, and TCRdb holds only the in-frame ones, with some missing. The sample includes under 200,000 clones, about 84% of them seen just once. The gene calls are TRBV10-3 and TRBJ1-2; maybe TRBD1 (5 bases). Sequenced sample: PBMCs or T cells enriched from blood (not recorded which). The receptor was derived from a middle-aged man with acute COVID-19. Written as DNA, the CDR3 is TGTGCCATCAGTGATCCTGGGGGGAATCCTTATGGCTACACCTTC. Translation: CAISDPGGNPYGYTF.